These 10 T cell receptor beta chains were sequenced from one sample in a study of OX40 agonist ivuxolimab in advanced cancers. Repertoires were generated with immunoSEQ multiplex PCR, while TCRdb's copy carries only in-frame clones and drops some. The sample lists over 45,000 clones, about 89% occurring once. The sequenced sample was CD4+ or CD8+ T cells sorted from blood, obtained in a trial of the OX40 agonist ivuxolimab. The receptors originated from an adult with an advanced solid tumor such as melanoma, head and neck, liver or kidney cancer.

DNA of the CDR3: TGTGCCTGGACCGGGACCCTCGGGAGCATTCAGTACTTC. This codes for CAWTGTLGSIQYF. This rearrangement joins TRBV30 to TRBJ2-4, with a tentative D call TRBD2 (6 bases). CDR1 GTSNPN and CDR2 SVGIG come from the germline V gene (reference sequence). This CDR3 comprises 13 residues. V was shortened by 4 bases and J by 9 bases, with 16 bases between the two germline ends.

This clone has a single count. This CDR3 is CASSGTGTSGSYEQYF. CDR3 bases: TGTGCCAGCAGTGGAACCGGGACTAGCGGGAGTTACGAGCAGTACTTC. The chain is built from TRBV6-6 and TRBJ2-7, with 14 bases fitting TRBD2. This CDR3 has 16 amino acids. Germline V gene lookup returns CDR1 MNHNY and CDR2 SVGAGI (reference sequence). V shed 5 bases and J 4 bases; nucleotides not matched to a gene: 7.

This clone was observed once. CDR3 DNA: TGTGCCAGTAGTTCTCTCCTCGATCAAGAGACCCAGTACTTC. It yields the protein CASSSLLDQETQYF. The rearrangement joins TRBV19 to TRBJ2-5, with D unclear. The germline V gene encodes CDR1 LNHDA and CDR2 SQIVND (reference sequence). With 5 bases removed from V and 2 bases from J, the gap between germline ends came to 12 bases. The CDR3 has 14 residues.

The chain couples TRBV11-2 to TRBJ2-1; TRBD2 agrees at 8 bases. The germline CDR1 and CDR2 sequences are SGHAT and FQNNGV. Trimming took 1 base from V and 7 from J; bases not matched to a gene: 3. The CDR3 is made up of 14 amino acids. The CDR3 sequence is CASSLAGRGNEQFF. The DNA for the CDR3 is TGTGCCAGCAGCTTAGCCGGGAGGGGTAATGAGCAGTTCTTC. The complete variable domain, with remaining parts taken from reference TRBV11-2 and TRBJ2-1, reads EAGVAQSPRYKIIEKRQSVAFWCNPISGHATLYWYQQILGQGPKLLIQFQNNGVVDDSQLPKDRFSAERLKGVDSTLKIQPAKLEDSAVYLCASSLAGRGNEQFFGPGTRLTVL.

The chain joins TRBV2 to TRBJ2-4; a weak D match, TRBD1 (6 bases). Germline CDR1 SNHLY, CDR2 FYNNEI. The CDR3 has 14 amino acids. Between the trimmed V and J ends, which lost 5 bases and 2 bases, there was a span of 10 bases. In nucleotides, the CDR3 is TGTGCCAGCAGTTTACAGGGATCCAAAAACATTCAGTACTTC. This gives the protein CASSLQGSKNIQYF.

CDR3 coding DNA: TGTGCCAGCAGTTTCATCGGACAGGGGGCCTCCTACAATGAGCAGTTCTTC. Translation gives CASSFIGQGASYNEQFF. J is TRBJ2-1 and V is TRBV28, with TRBD1 identical over 11 bases. The CDR3 totals 17 residues. From germline, CDR1 is MDHEN and CDR2 SYDVKM. J lost 0 bases, V lost 3 bases, and 4 bases had no gene match.

This sequence joins TRBV19 and TRBJ1-5; D is uncertain. This CDR3 comprises 15 residues. V lost 4 bases and J lost 0, with 10 bases in between. Germline V CDR1 and CDR2: LNHDA, SQIVND (reference sequence). This CDR3 is CASSTQENSNQPQHF. DNA for the CDR3: TGTGCCAGTAGTACCCAGGAGAATAGCAATCAGCCCCAGCATTTT.

The genes are TRBV15 and TRBJ2-3; 9 bases are a match to TRBD2. Trimming cost V 1 base and J 5 bases; bases outside gene matches: 7. The germline gives CDR1 LNHNV, CDR2 YYDKDF (reference sequence). CDR3 length: 16 amino acids. In nucleotides, the CDR3 is TGTGCCACCAGCAGAGGGAGCGGGGGGCCCGAAGATACGCAGTATTTT. Its translation: CATSRGSGGPEDTQYF.

The rearrangement links TRBV2 to TRBJ2-7, with D perhaps matching TRBD2 (5 bases). CDR1 and CDR2 (germline): SNHLY, FYNNEI. This CDR3 is built from 13 residues. V lost 3 bases, J lost 4 bases, and 10 bases lay in between. The CDR3 reads CASSEDWPYEQYF. The CDR3 region has the DNA TGTGCCAGCAGTGAGGACTGGCCGTACGAGCAGTACTTC.

The CDR3 DNA follows: TGTGCCTGGAATGAATGGGTGCAAGAGACCCAGTACTTC. It yields the protein CAWNEWVQETQYF. J is TRBJ2-5 and V is TRBV30; unclear D gene. Germline-derived CDR1 and CDR2 are GTSNPN and SVGIG (reference sequence). The CDR3 has 13 residues. Trimming removed 4 bases from V and 2 bases from J, with 11 bases in between.